The entry below gives a single T cell receptor beta chain sequence along with its context. The CDR3 consists of 12 residues. Germline V lookup: CDR1 PRHDT, CDR2 FYEKMQ (reference sequence). V lost 5 bases and J lost 10, with 12 bases in between. The source of the sample is a study of T cell changes during pregnancy in multiple sclerosis. The table came from immunoSEQ multiplex PCR; TCRdb's copy has only in-frame clones and leaves some out. The table has around 63,000 clones, around 92% seen once. The origin of this receptor is a female donor in good health, enrolled as a control in a pregnancy study. Material: peripheral blood, obtained in the third trimester of pregnancy. The chain recombines TRBV13 with TRBJ2-4, with a tentative D call TRBD2 (6 bases). The CDR3, as DNA: TGTGCCAGCAGCCGGGCGGGACGTATTCAGTACTTC. Its protein is CASSRAGRIQYF.